This TCR beta chain was identified during a study of T cell changes during pregnancy in multiple sclerosis. The CDR3 is made up of 14 amino acids. J lost 7 bases, V lost 6 bases, and 14 bases had no gene match. The V gene's germline CDR1 is SQVTM and CDR2 ANQGSEA. Some clones are missing from TCRdb's copy, which holds only in-frame ones; the method was immunoSEQ multiplex PCR. This sample has approximately 74,000 clones, with 85% to 95% found just once. The sequencing here drew on peripheral blood, taken before pregnancy. This chain uses TRBV29-1 with TRBJ2-7; TRBD2 agrees at 8 bases. This TCR was recovered from a female donor with multiple sclerosis, enrolled in a pregnancy study. CDR3 in DNA: TGCAGCGTCTCCGGGGGGCGGGAGGTAGGAGAGCAGTACTTC. It yields the protein CSVSGGREVGEQYF.